The rows below give T cell receptor beta chains drawn from one sample of a study of T cell repertoires in cytomegalovirus infection. In TCRdb, the reads were re-called with MiXCR into one record per CDR3 protein. Here the sample spans 510,000 or so distinct CDR3 sequences, around 27% being singletons. The sample was PBMCs. These receptors were taken from a human donor in good health (CMV status not recorded). Some clones in this sample may be carry-over from other donors' samples. CDR3s include the opening cysteine and the closing phenylalanine or tryptophan. The D gene is left open where the match is weak. Clone size is given for some rows only: seen once, a few or many times, or a class if the clone is expanded.

D | J | V | size | DNA | CDR3
TRBD1 | TRBJ1-1 | TRBV7-2 | many | TGTGCCAGCAGCGCCCTGACAGGGGGCGTCACTGAAGCTTTCTTT | CASSALTGGVTEAFF
. | TRBJ2-2 | TRBV30 | . | TGTGCCGGTTGGGGGGCACCTCGCACCGGGGAGCTGTTTTTT | CAGWGAPRTGELFF
. | TRBJ2-5 | TRBV6-2/TRBV6-3 | few | TGTGCCAGCTCTCTGCCGGGACAAGAGACCCAGTACTTC | CASSLPGQETQYF
. | TRBJ1-1 | TRBV28 | . | TGTGCCAGCAGTTTAGGGGGGTGGCCTGAAGCTTTCTTT | CASSLGGWPEAFF
. | TRBJ1-2 | TRBV18 | . | TGTGCCAGCTCACCGCCTCAGGAGAGAGGCTACACCTTC | CASSPPQERGYTF
. | TRBJ1-3 | TRBV7-3 | . | TGTGCCAGCAGCTTACTCCCTGGAAACACCATATATTTT | CASSLLPGNTIYF
. | TRBJ2-5 | TRBV7-9 | many | TGTGCCAGCAGCTTAGGCAGTAACGACCAAGAGACCCAGTACTTC | CASSLGSNDQETQYF
. | TRBJ2-1 | TRBV6-5 | few | TGTGCCAGCAGTTACCAGACAGGCTCCTACAATGAGCAGTTCTTC | CASSYQTGSYNEQFF
. | TRBJ2-7 | TRBV9 | . | TGTGCCAGCAGCGTAGGGACGGCTTCCTACGAGCAGTACTTC | CASSVGTASYEQYF
. | TRBJ2-3 | TRBV24-1 | . | TGTGCCACCAGCCCCCTGGAGGGAGAGGAAGATACGCAGTATTTT | CATSPLEGEEDTQYF
TRBD1 | TRBJ2-2 | TRBV7-2 | . | TGTGCCAGCAGCCCCCGGGACAGTTATCAAGCCGGGGAGCTGTTTTTT | CASSPRDSYQAGELFF
. | TRBJ2-7 | TRBV4-1 | . | TGCGCCAGCAGCCAAGGATGGGACCTGTCTGGGGGGGAGCAGTACTTC | CASSQGWDLSGGEQYF
. | TRBJ1-5 | TRBV7-2 | many | TGTGCCAGCGGAATCCTACGTAATCAGCCCCAGCATTTT | CASGILRNQPQHF
. | TRBJ2-7 | TRBV12-3/TRBV12-4 | few | TGTGCCAGCAGTTTATTGGCAGGGGCGACCTACGAGCAGTACTTC | CASSLLAGATYEQYF
. | TRBJ2-1 | TRBV10-3 | few | TGTGCCATCAGCGGGACACCTTCCTACAATGAGCAGTTCTTC | CAISGTPSYNEQFF
. | TRBJ2-2 | TRBV11-3 | few | TGTGCCAGCAGCCCCCGTCCGACCGGGGAGCTGTTTTTT | CASSPRPTGELFF
TRBD2 | TRBJ2-3 | TRBV6-2/TRBV6-3 | . | TGTGCCAGCAGTCCGACGGGACTAGCGACAGATACGCAGTATTTT | CASSPTGLATDTQYF
. | TRBJ1-1 | TRBV29-1 | . | TGCAGCGCCCAACCGCCCGGTAAGACCACTGAAGCTTTCTTT | CSAQPPGKTTEAFF
. | TRBJ1-4 | TRBV12-3/TRBV12-4 | few | TGTGCCAGCAGTTACTCACGGGGGTTAAATGAAAAACTGTTTTTT | CASSYSRGLNEKLFF
. | TRBJ1-1 | TRBV11-2 | many | TGTGCCAGCAGCTTAAAAACAAAGAACACTGAAGCTTTCTTT | CASSLKTKNTEAFF
. | TRBJ1-2 | TRBV7-9 | few | TGTGCCAGCAGCCTGGACCTCTACACCTTC | CASSLDLYTF
TRBD1 | TRBJ2-7 | TRBV6-1 | few | TGTGCCAGCAGTGTCTATCTGGGACAGTCCTACGAGCAGTACTTC | CASSVYLGQSYEQYF
TRBD1 | TRBJ2-7 | TRBV7-2 | few | TGTGCCAGCAGCTTAGCCCTTGGACAGGGTAGCTACGAGCAGTACTTC | CASSLALGQGSYEQYF